A selection of T cell receptor beta chains follows, all from one sample in a study of T cells in Graves' hyperthyroidism and ophthalmopathy. Each CDR3 protein is one row after TCRdb ran MiXCR on the multiplex PCR reads. Here the sample spans 650,000 to 700,000 distinct CDR3 sequences, around a sixth being singletons. Material for sequencing was blood. Source of these receptors: a man in his fifties or sixties with Graves' hyperthyroidism. Each CDR3 is given with its conserved first and last residue. A D gene is named only where the DNA matches it firmly. Some rows mark clone size as missing; the rest say once, few, many or name a class of expanded clone.

clone size	V gene	J gene	D gene	CDR3 DNA	CDR3 protein
NA	TRBV11-2	TRBJ2-2	NA	TGTGCCAGCAGCTTAGATCCCAGGGCTACGAACACCGGGGAGCTGTTTTTT	CASSLDPRATNTGELFF
many	TRBV2	TRBJ2-1	TRBD2	TGTGCCAGCAGTGAATTGGCGGGAGGAAACAATGAGCAGTTCTTC	CASSELAGGNNEQFF
few	TRBV9	TRBJ1-6	NA	TGTGCCAGCAGCGCGGAGGGGAGCTCCTATAATTCACCCCTCCACTTT	CASSAEGSSYNSPLHF
many	TRBV12-3/TRBV12-4	TRBJ2-3	NA	TGTGCCAGCAGTAAATACCCCGGGACTAGCACAGATACGCAGTATTTT	CASSKYPGTSTDTQYF
many	TRBV15	TRBJ2-5	NA	TGTGCCACCAGCAGAGATCAGGCGGGATGGGGAGAGACCCAGTACTTC	CATSRDQAGWGETQYF
many	TRBV11-2	TRBJ2-1	NA	TGTGCCAGCAGCTCCCACGCAGGGGCCAGCAATGAGCAGTTCTTC	CASSSHAGASNEQFF
few	TRBV5-1	TRBJ1-4	NA	TGCGCCAGCAGCGACCCCTCCGACAGCGGAGAAAAACTGTTTTTT	CASSDPSDSGEKLFF
many	TRBV12-3/TRBV12-4	TRBJ1-2	NA	TGTGCCAGCAGTTTCGCCTCTAACTATGGCTACACCTTC	CASSFASNYGYTF
NA	TRBV19	TRBJ1-5	TRBD1	TGTGCCAGTAGTCTCTCGACAGGGGCCCAGCCCCAGCATTTT	CASSLSTGAQPQHF
many	TRBV5-8	TRBJ2-3	NA	TGTGCCAGCAGCTCCACTGAGAGCACAGATACGCAGTATTTT	CASSSTESTDTQYF
many	TRBV6-1	TRBJ2-1	TRBD2	TGTGCCAGCAGTGAATTAATAGCGGGATTCACCTACAATGAGCAGTTCTTC	CASSELIAGFTYNEQFF
NA	TRBV7-8	TRBJ2-7	NA	TGTGCCAGCAGCTTAAGCGGACCAGATTACGAGCAGTACTTC	CASSLSGPDYEQYF
many	TRBV10-1	TRBJ1-6	TRBD1	TGCGCCAGAGTTTTCGGACAGGGGATCCGGCCACCCCTCCACTTT	CARVFGQGIRPPLHF
NA	TRBV28	TRBJ1-1	NA	TGTGCCAGCAGTAACAGGGCCCCATACACTGAAGCTTTCTTT	CASSNRAPYTEAFF
NA	TRBV13	TRBJ2-7	TRBD2	TGTGCCAGCAGCTCAGCGGGAGTGAGCTCCTACGAGCAGTACTTC	CASSSAGVSSYEQYF
NA	TRBV7-3	TRBJ2-1	NA	TGTGCCAGCAGCTTCGGTCCGGCGGGGCGAGGCTACAATGAGCAGTTCTTC	CASSFGPAGRGYNEQFF
few	TRBV27	TRBJ2-7	NA	TGTGCCAGCAGAGCGCTCGGGACTTACGAGCAGTACTTC	CASRALGTYEQYF
NA	TRBV7-2	TRBJ2-1	TRBD1	TGTGCCAGCAGCTTAAGGGACTGGACAGGGAGCTCCTACAATGAGCAGTTCTTC	CASSLRDWTGSSYNEQFF
few	TRBV7-9	TRBJ1-2	NA	TGTGCCAGCAGCTTAGTCGACAGAAACTATGGCTACACCTTC	CASSLVDRNYGYTF
NA	TRBV18	TRBJ1-2	NA	TGTGCCAGCTCACCGGGCCCGGCTTATGGCTACACCTTC	CASSPGPAYGYTF
few	TRBV10-3	TRBJ1-5	NA	TGTGCCATCAGTCGGGGCGGACAAATCAATCAGCCCCAGCATTTT	CAISRGGQINQPQHF
many	TRBV11-2	TRBJ2-2	NA	TGTGCCAGCAGCCACGGGACTTCGAACACCGGGGAGCTGTTTTTT	CASSHGTSNTGELFF
few	TRBV7-9	TRBJ2-1	TRBD2	TGTGCCAGCAGCCGGGACTATAATACCGTTGAGCAGTTCTTC	CASSRDYNTVEQFF
many	TRBV27	TRBJ1-5	TRBD1	TGTGCCAGCAGTTTACAAGGACAGGCCCAACCCCAGCATTTT	CASSLQGQAQPQHF
NA	TRBV4-1	TRBJ2-2	TRBD1	TGCGCCAGCAGCCAAGACAGGGACAGGAGGGAGCTGTTTTTT	CASSQDRDRRELFF
NA	TRBV9	TRBJ2-3	NA	TGTGCCAGCAGCGTAGAACTAGCTGCTAGCACAGATACGCAGTATTTT	CASSVELAASTDTQYF
many	TRBV28	TRBJ2-1	NA	TGTGCCAGCAGTTTAGGGGTCCGTGAGCAGTTCTTC	CASSLGVREQFF
NA	TRBV3-1	TRBJ1-2	NA	TGTGCCAGCAGCGTTTCGGGGAACTATGGCTACACCTTC	CASSVSGNYGYTF
NA	TRBV7-2	TRBJ2-6	NA	TGTGCCAGCAGCTTAGTCGTTGGGACTGGGGCCAACGTCCTGACTTTC	CASSLVVGTGANVLTF
NA	TRBV5-4	TRBJ2-5	TRBD1	TGTGCCAGCAGCGGGGCCGGGACAGGACAAGAGACCCAGTACTTC	CASSGAGTGQETQYF
many	TRBV30	TRBJ1-1	NA	TGTGCCTGGAATGGAAACACTGAAGCTTTCTTT	CAWNGNTEAFF
few	TRBV13	TRBJ2-1	NA	TGTGCCAGCACCCCGGGCCGTCAACACCACAATGAGCAGTTCTTC	CASTPGRQHHNEQFF
many	TRBV28	TRBJ2-7	TRBD1	TGTGCCAGCAGTTCGGTAAAGGGGGCTAAAGAGCAGTACTTC	CASSSVKGAKEQYF
many	TRBV11-2	TRBJ2-5	TRBD2	TGTGCCAGCAGATTAAGCGGGATCGCGTCGGAAGAGACCCAGTACTTC	CASRLSGIASEETQYF
few	TRBV30	TRBJ2-7	NA	TGTGCCTGGAGGGGTTCCTCTCCGGGGGAGCAGTACTTC	CAWRGSSPGEQYF
NA	TRBV19	TRBJ2-1	TRBD2	TGTGCCAGTAGTGCCCAACTAGCGGGAAGGTTGTACAATGAGCAGTTCTTC	CASSAQLAGRLYNEQFF
many	TRBV2	TRBJ2-1	TRBD2	TGTGCCAGCAGCCCTAGCGGGGTCAACAGTGAGCAGTTCTTC	CASSPSGVNSEQFF
few	TRBV9	TRBJ2-6	NA	TGTGCCAGCAGCGTAGGTAGGATCTCTGGGGCCAACGTCCTGACTTTC	CASSVGRISGANVLTF
NA	TRBV14	TRBJ2-2	NA	TGTGCCAGCACAAGGGTAACCACCGGGGAGCTGTTTTTT	CASTRVTTGELFF
many	TRBV5-1	TRBJ2-2	NA	TGCGCCAGCAGCTTGGAGGGGACCGGGGCCGGGGAGCTGTTTTTT	CASSLEGTGAGELFF
many	TRBV10-1	TRBJ2-5	NA	TGCGCCAGCAGTGAGTCTTTTGGGATTGAGACCCAGTACTTC	CASSESFGIETQYF
NA	TRBV6-2/TRBV6-3	TRBJ2-7	TRBD1	TGTGCCAGCAGTTGGAAAGGACAGGTCTCCTACGAGCAGTACTTC	CASSWKGQVSYEQYF
few	TRBV6-5	TRBJ2-2	TRBD2	TGTGCCAGCAGTTCTTATCGGCTAGCGGCGAACACCGGGGAGCTGTTTTTT	CASSSYRLAANTGELFF
many	TRBV28	TRBJ1-2	NA	TGTGCCAGCACAGATCGGGATGGCTACACCTTC	CASTDRDGYTF
NA	TRBV6-1	TRBJ1-1	NA	TGTGCCAGCAGACGCGAACAGGGCTTCAACACTGAAGCTTTCTTT	CASRREQGFNTEAFF
few	TRBV12-3/TRBV12-4	TRBJ1-4	NA	TGTGCCAGCAGTTCGGACATCGTCGAAAAACTGTTTTTT	CASSSDIVEKLFF
many	TRBV28	TRBJ2-1	TRBD2	TGTGCCAGCAACCTAGCGGGTGGGAATGAGCAGTTCTTC	CASNLAGGNEQFF
many	TRBV2	TRBJ2-2	NA	TGTGCCAGCATGACAGGGAGGACCGGGGAGCTGTTTTTT	CASMTGRTGELFF
NA	TRBV27	TRBJ1-2	NA	TGTGCCAGCAGTTCGACATATGCTAACTATGGCTACACCTTC	CASSSTYANYGYTF
NA	TRBV30	TRBJ2-2	NA	TGTGCCTGGAATTGGGACACCGGGGAGCTGTTTTTT	CAWNWDTGELFF
NA	TRBV4-1	TRBJ1-1	NA	TGCGCCAGCAGCCAAGGCGCAGGGGTAAACACTGAAGCTTTCTTT	CASSQGAGVNTEAFF
NA	TRBV6-1	TRBJ2-7	TRBD2	TGTGCCAGCAGGGGTTCCTTGGGCGGGAGCTACGAGCAGTACTTC	CASRGSLGGSYEQYF
NA	TRBV6-5	TRBJ2-1	NA	TGTGCCAGCAGTTTCCTCCCGGGTCCGGACCATGAGCAGTTCTTC	CASSFLPGPDHEQFF
once	TRBV19	TRBJ2-1	TRBD2	TGTGCCAGTAGTATAGTAATCGGGACTAGCGGGACCGGTGAGCAGTTCTTC	CASSIVIGTSGTGEQFF
NA	TRBV2	TRBJ2-3	TRBD1	TGTGCCAGCAGTGAGACAGGGGACAGGGGAACAGATACGCAGTATTTT	CASSETGDRGTDTQYF
NA	TRBV27	TRBJ2-7	NA	TGTGCCAGCAGTTTTCAACACGACTCCTACGAGCAGTACTTC	CASSFQHDSYEQYF
many	TRBV9	TRBJ1-3	NA	TGTGCCAGCGGCTTGGACCCCTCTGGAAACACCATATATTTT	CASGLDPSGNTIYF
few	TRBV14	TRBJ2-1	NA	TGTGCCAGCAGCCAAGTCCCGGAACCCTACAATGAGCAGTTCTTC	CASSQVPEPYNEQFF